This record concerns one T cell receptor (beta chain) sequence. Its cognate antigen is unknown. This specimen belongs to a study of neoadjuvant nivolumab and ipilimumab in lung cancer. Findings of the study overall: Pretherapy blood TCR richness correlated positively with resected tumor richness. Only two of four nivolumab-treated tumors gained richness and clonality by surgery.

Some clones are missing from TCRdb's copy, which holds only in-frame ones; the method was immunoSEQ multiplex PCR. The profile shows 4,500 to 5,500 clones, 60% to 85% of them singletons. Per germline, CDR1 MRHNA and CDR2 SNTAGT. V shed 1 base and J 6 bases; nucleotides not matched to a gene: 6. This CDR3 spans 15 amino acids. The J gene is TRBJ2-1, the V gene TRBV6-4; TRBD2 matches 7 bases. This specimen was normal lung tissue adjacent to the tumor, taken after neoadjuvant nivolumab, alone or with ipilimumab, at or shortly before surgery. The receptor's source is an adult with non-small cell lung cancer. Some clones in this sample may be carry-over from other donors' samples. The CDR3 DNA is TGTGCCAGCAGTGACTACGGCGGGAGATTCAATGAGCAGTTCTTC. Translation: CASSDYGGRFNEQFF.